These 17 T cell receptor beta chains were all obtained from the same sample, sequenced in a study of control samples from healthy donors and cancer patients (TCRdb year 2020). Receptor amplification or capture employed the immunoSEQ multiplex PCR assay. In its TCRdb copy, this immuneACCESS table keeps in-frame sequences only and misses some clones. Where compared with another copy, unresolved V genes explain less than half of these, and the others have no known cause. The sample data list about 120,000 clones, and roughly 92% of these were observed just once. 5.5% to 7% of the sample is held by the ten biggest clonotypes. Sequencing input: blood. These receptors were obtained from a young man in good health.

The V gene is TRBV3-1 (or the pseudogene TRBV3-2), the J gene TRBJ1-5; D not certain. This CDR3 is built from 16 residues. The V and J ends lost 0 bases and 2 bases respectively, with 11 bases between them. Germline CDR1 is LGHDT and CDR2 is YNNKEL (reference sequence). The CDR3 sequence: CASSQDLGGGNQPQHF. The CDR3 region has the DNA TGTGCCAGCAGCCAAGATCTTGGAGGTGGCAATCAGCCCCAGCATTTT.

The chain employs TRBV27 and TRBJ1-1, with TRBD1 as a possible D gene (6 bases). This CDR3 has 14 amino acids. The V end was cut by 5 bases, the J end by 3 bases, with 13 bases between. The germline CDR1 and CDR2 sequences are MNHEY and SMNVEV (reference sequence). For the CDR3, the DNA is TGTGCCAGCAGTCCCGCACAGGGTCACACTGAAGCTTTCTTT. Amino acid sequence: CASSPAQGHTEAFF.

This clone appeared once. This chain joins TRBV27 and TRBJ1-2; 7 bases align to TRBD1. The CDR3 spans 15 residues. The V gene end was trimmed by 7 bases and the J gene end by 3 bases; junction bases not matched to a gene: 11. The V gene's germline CDR1 is MNHEY and CDR2 SMNVEV (reference sequence). The CDR3 DNA sequence: TGTGCCAGCAACTCGAGGACAGGAGGGGACTATGGCTACACCTTC. It codes for CASNSRTGGDYGYTF.

Turning to this clone: At one end the junction does not follow the germline gene, possibly because of a read error. The rearrangement uses TRBV5-4 and TRBJ1-4, with D hard to call. Germline assignment: CDR1 SGHNT and CDR2 YYREEE (reference sequence). The CDR3 contains 15 residues. The CDR3 sequence: CASGLRAATNEKLFF. The DNA of the CDR3 is TGTGCCAGCGGCTTACGAGCCGCAACTAATGAAAAACTGTTTTTT.

V and J are TRBV7-3 and TRBJ1-3; 9 nucleotides match TRBD1. The germline V gene has CDR1 SGHTA and CDR2 FQGTGA. Unmatched junction bases numbered 9, after V lost 5 bases and J lost 4 bases. The CDR3 contains 16 residues. The chain's CDR3 is CASSRNAGTGGNTIYF. The CDR3 DNA sequence: TGTGCCAGCAGCCGAAATGCGGGGACAGGGGGAAACACCATATATTTT. The whole variable domain, filled in from reference TRBV7-3 and TRBJ1-3, reads GAGVSQTPSNKVTEKGKYVELRCDPISGHTALYWYRQSLGQGPEFLIYFQGTGAADDSGLPNDRFFAVRPEGSVSTLKIQRTERGDSAVYLCASSRNAGTGGNTIYFGEGSWLTVV.

CDR3 nucleotide sequence: TGTGCCAGTAGACCAAACTCTGGAAACACCATATATTTT. Translated, it gives CASRPNSGNTIYF. This chain links TRBV19 with TRBJ1-3; D unresolved. Trimming took 6 bases from V and 0 from J, leaving 6 bases between them. CDR1 and CDR2 (germline): LNHDA, SQIVND (reference sequence). CDR3 size: 13 residues.

The chain uses TRBV5-1 and TRBJ2-7, with unresolved D. Trimming shortened V by 4 bases and J by 4 bases, and 9 bases separated the two germline ends. The CDR3 runs 12 residues. CDR1 is SGHRS, CDR2 YFSETQ, per germline. The CDR3 coding sequence is TGCGCCAGCAGCCTGACACCTTACGAGCAGTACTTC. Encoded protein: CASSLTPYEQYF. The full variable domain, with the rest looked up from reference TRBV5-1 and TRBJ2-7, is KAGVTQTPRYLIKTRGQQVTLSCSPISGHRSVSWYQQTPGQGLQFLFEYFSETQRNKGNFPGRFSGRQFSNSRSEMNVSTLELGDSALYLCASSLTPYEQYFGPGTRLTVT.

V gene TRBV10-1 combines with J gene TRBJ2-7; D is unresolved. V shed 5 bases and J shed 10 bases, with 18 bases lying between them. The CDR3 has 13 residues. Germline lookup yields CDR1 WNHNN and CDR2 SYGVQD (reference sequence). CDR3 DNA: TGCGCCAGCAGTCGTCACGCCCTGGGCGGCCAGTACTTC. This gives the protein CASSRHALGGQYF.

The chain combines TRBV3-1 (or the pseudogene TRBV3-2) with TRBJ2-3; 7 nucleotides line up with TRBD2. V lost 0 bases, J lost 3 bases, and 3 bases stayed unmatched. This CDR3 region has 15 residues. The germline V gene has CDR1 LGHDT and CDR2 YNNKEL (reference sequence). CDR3 amino acids: CASSQDGRGTDTQYF. DNA of the CDR3: TGTGCCAGCAGCCAAGACGGGCGGGGGACAGATACGCAGTATTTT.

The chain joins TRBV5-1 to TRBJ1-1; D ambiguous. This CDR3 spans 14 amino acids. V was pared by 7 bases and J by 9 bases, with 22 bases between. CDR1 is SGHRS, CDR2 YFSETQ, per germline. The CDR3 loop is CASGEPGRALKAFF. In DNA form, the CDR3 reads TGCGCCAGCGGAGAGCCGGGAAGGGCCCTAAAAGCTTTCTTT.

The V and J genes are TRBV7-2 and TRBJ2-5; D is uncertain. CDR1 SGHTA and CDR2 FQGNSA come from the germline V gene. With 4 bases removed from V and 0 bases from J, the gap between germline ends came to 3 bases. The CDR3 runs to 12 residues. The CDR3 nucleotides are TGTGCCAGCAGCTCGAACCAAGAGACCCAGTACTTC. It is translated as CASSSNQETQYF.

The chain recombines TRBV3-1 (or the pseudogene TRBV3-2) with TRBJ1-3; tentatively, D is TRBD1 (5 bases). The V end was cut by 1 base, the J end by 0 bases, with 7 bases between. The germline CDR1 and CDR2 sequences are LGHDT and YNNKEL (reference sequence). The CDR3 spans 15 residues. The CDR3 DNA sequence: TGTGCCAGCAGCCAAGTCGGGGCCTCTGGAAACACCATATATTTT. Protein sequence: CASSQVGASGNTIYF.

V and J are TRBV10-3 and TRBJ2-7; 7 bases line up with TRBD2. Germline loops: CDR1 ENHRY, CDR2 SYGVKD. The CDR3 is 12 residues long. J gave up 0 bases and V 11 bases, and 4 bases lay outside the gene matches. CDR3 coding DNA: TGTGCCGGGGGAGGGAGCTCCTACGAGCAGTACTTC. Residues: CAGGGSSYEQYF.

The sample holds a few counts of this clone. The rearrangement joins TRBV3-1 (or the pseudogene TRBV3-2) to TRBJ2-2, with D perhaps TRBD1 or TRBD2 (6 bases each). In germline, CDR1 is LGHDT, CDR2 YNNKEL (reference sequence). V was pared by 10 bases and J by 4 bases, with 19 bases between. CDR3 length: 15 amino acids. DNA for the CDR3: TGTGCCACCCGGGGTAAGGGGGGAGTCACCGGGGAGCTGTTTTTT. It codes for CATRGKGGVTGELFF.

The chain recombines TRBV4-1 with TRBJ2-1; 10 bases match TRBD1. Germline V gives CDR1 MGHRA, CDR2 YSYEKL. The CDR3 is 15 residues long. Trimming took 6 bases from V and 5 from J; bases not matched to a gene: 7. The CDR3 protein is CASRSDRGRDNEQFF. The CDR3 DNA follows: TGCGCCAGCAGGTCCGACAGGGGGCGGGACAATGAGCAGTTCTTC.

V is TRBV5-1 and J is TRBJ2-5; 12 nucleotides align to TRBD2. The CDR3 extends over 17 amino acids. Germline V gene lookup returns CDR1 SGHRS and CDR2 YFSETQ. Trimming removed 0 bases from V and 1 base from J; junction bases left unmatched: 4. CDR3 sequence reads: CASSLAPSGGAQETQYF. CDR3 nucleotide sequence: TGCGCCAGCAGCTTGGCCCCTAGCGGGGGGGCCCAAGAGACCCAGTACTTC.

The CDR3 protein is CASSHDRDYGYTF. CDR3 nucleotide sequence: TGTGCCAGCAGCCACGACAGGGACTATGGCTACACCTTC. V usage is TRBV3-1 (or the pseudogene TRBV3-2) and J usage is TRBJ1-2; 7 nucleotides match TRBD1. The CDR3 spans 13 residues. Per germline, CDR1 LGHDT and CDR2 YNNKEL (reference sequence). The V gene end was trimmed by 3 bases and the J gene end by 3 bases; junction bases not matched to a gene: 1.